A few counts support the clone carrying this T cell receptor (beta chain). The sample is drawn from a study of cytomegalovirus exposure and HLA in healthy donors. Study as a whole: Most genotyped donors, over 70% of 300 to 400, had Caucasian-associated genetic ancestry.

CDR1 and CDR2 (germline): MNHNS, SASEGT. Losses at the gene ends were 5 bases for V and 4 bases for J; bases not matched to a gene: 6. The CDR3 spans 14 residues. A multiplex PCR was run with 60 Vbeta primers and 13 Jbeta primers. Here immunoSEQ multiplex PCR was the method, and the copy in TCRdb shows in-frame clones only, minus some. The table includes roughly 100,000 clones, over 65% detected once. Sequenced material: PBMCs. The rearrangement joins TRBV6-1 to TRBJ2-7, with 9 bases fitting TRBD1. This clonotype was sampled from a man in his forties or fifties in good health and CMV-seronegative. The DNA for the CDR3 is TGTGCCAGCAGTCCCGGGACAGGGAAGTACGAGCAGTACTTC. Residues: CASSPGTGKYEQYF.